The 9 T cell receptor beta chains in this list originate from one sample, sequenced in a study of T cell changes during pregnancy in multiple sclerosis. Repertoires were generated with immunoSEQ multiplex PCR, while TCRdb's copy carries only in-frame clones and drops some. The table includes over 60,000 clones, 90% to 95% detected once. This material consisted of peripheral blood, taken in the third trimester of pregnancy. These receptors all come from a female donor in good health, enrolled as a control in a pregnancy study.

This CDR3 is CASSTGGVRTEAFF. The CDR3 region has the DNA TGTGCCAGCAGCACAGGGGGCGTTAGGACTGAAGCTTTCTTT. The rearrangement uses TRBV6-1 and TRBJ1-1; 9 bases align to TRBD1. CDR3 length: 14 residues. Germline CDR1 and CDR2: MNHNS and SASEGT. Trimming at V came to 6 bases and at J to 5 bases, leaving 7 bases not matched to a gene.

The gene calls are TRBV5-1 and TRBJ1-1; 7 bases are shared with TRBD1. The length of the CDR3 is 15 residues. Looked up from germline, CDR1 is SGHRS and CDR2 is YFSETQ. The J segment lost 1 base and the V segment lost 4 bases, leaving 7 bases of the junction unmatched. CDR3 nucleotides: TGCGCCAGCAGCCTTCAAGGACAGGCGAACACTGAAGCTTTCTTT. As protein: CASSLQGQANTEAFF.

The CDR3 bases are TGTGCCAGCTCACCATCACAGGGGCAACCCCAGCATTTT. It yields the protein CASSPSQGQPQHF. The genes are TRBV18 and TRBJ1-5, with TRBD1 identical over 7 bases. In germline, CDR1 is KGHSH, CDR2 LQKENI. The CDR3 extends over 13 amino acids. The J segment lost 10 bases and the V segment lost 2 bases, leaving 5 bases of the junction unmatched.

This clone is a singleton in its sample. V is TRBV27 and J is TRBJ2-1; D may be TRBD2 (7 bases). Germline values: CDR1 MNHEY, CDR2 SMNVEV (reference sequence). This CDR3 has 14 residues. V dropped 7 bases and J dropped 4 bases, with 14 bases sitting between them. DNA of the CDR3: TGTGCCAGCACATTTGGGGGGGCATACAATGAGCAGTTCTTC. Translating gives CASTFGGAYNEQFF.

The rearrangement links TRBV6-5 to TRBJ1-3; D is unresolved. Germline CDR1 and CDR2: MNHEY and SVGAGI. Between the trimmed V and J ends, which lost 7 bases and 0 bases, there was a span of 7 bases. The CDR3 is 13 residues long. CDR3 in amino acids: CASTWSSGNTIYF. The CDR3 DNA sequence: TGTGCCAGCACCTGGAGCTCTGGAAACACCATATATTTT.

The chain joins TRBV10-1 to TRBJ2-7; 7 bases agree with TRBD2. Unmatched junction bases numbered 7, after V lost 4 bases and J lost 4 bases. CDR1 is WNHNN and CDR2 is SYGVQD in the germline V gene (reference sequence). The length of the CDR3 is 14 residues. The CDR3 DNA is TGCGCCAGCAGTGTTTCGCCTAGCGGATACGAGCAGTACTTC. It specifies CASSVSPSGYEQYF.

The chain carries TRBV2 and TRBJ2-1; TRBD2 matches 12 bases. Germline CDR1 reads SNHLY; CDR2 reads FYNNEI. The CDR3 is made up of 21 amino acids. V shed 0 bases and J 0 bases; nucleotides not matched to a gene: 12. CDR3 region: CASSEALRGTSGSSSYNEQFF. DNA of the CDR3: TGTGCCAGCAGTGAAGCGCTTCGTGGGACTAGCGGGTCGAGCTCCTACAATGAGCAGTTCTTC. The complete variable domain, with remaining parts taken from reference TRBV2 and TRBJ2-1, reads EPEVTQTPSHQVTQMGQEVILRCVPISNHLYFYWYRQILGQKVEFLVSFYNNEISEKSEIFDDQFSVERPDGSNFTLKIRSTKLEDSAMYFCASSEALRGTSGSSSYNEQFFGPGTRLTVL.

The CDR3 DNA sequence: TGTGCCAGCAGCTCTGGGACAGGTAACAATGAGCAGTTCTTC. Amino acids: CASSSGTGNNEQFF. V is TRBV11-2 and J is TRBJ2-1; 8 nucleotides align to TRBD1. The CDR3 loop spans 14 amino acids. CDR1 and CDR2 (germline): SGHAT, FQNNGV. V lost 4 bases and J lost 5; bases outside the gene matches: 4. Complete variable domain (other parts from reference TRBV11-2 and TRBJ2-1): EAGVAQSPRYKIIEKRQSVAFWCNPISGHATLYWYQQILGQGPKLLIQFQNNGVVDDSQLPKDRFSAERLKGVDSTLKIQPAKLEDSAVYLCASSSGTGNNEQFFGPGTRLTVL.

The chain recombines TRBV6-1 with TRBJ1-4; unclear D gene. The CDR3 spans 14 residues. Germline assignment: CDR1 MNHNS and CDR2 SASEGT. The V end lost 2 bases, the J end lost 4 bases, and 8 bases lay between the germline ends. CDR3 sequence reads: CASSETVYNEKLFF. The CDR3 DNA is TGTGCCAGCAGTGAAACAGTTTATAATGAAAAACTGTTTTTT.